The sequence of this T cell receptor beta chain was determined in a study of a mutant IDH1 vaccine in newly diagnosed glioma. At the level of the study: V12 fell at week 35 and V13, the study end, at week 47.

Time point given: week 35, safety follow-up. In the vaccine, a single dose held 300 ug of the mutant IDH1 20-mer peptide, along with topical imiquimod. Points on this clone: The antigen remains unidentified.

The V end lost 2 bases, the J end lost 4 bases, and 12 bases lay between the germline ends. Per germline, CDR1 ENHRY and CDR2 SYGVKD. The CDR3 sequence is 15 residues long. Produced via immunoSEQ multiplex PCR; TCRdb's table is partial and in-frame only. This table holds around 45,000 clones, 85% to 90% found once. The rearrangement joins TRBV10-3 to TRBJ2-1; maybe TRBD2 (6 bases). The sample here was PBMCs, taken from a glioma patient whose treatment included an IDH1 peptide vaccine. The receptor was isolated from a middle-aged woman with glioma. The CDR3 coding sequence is TGTGCCATCAGTGAGGGGATAGGGAGGTACAATGAGCAGTTCTTC. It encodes CAISEGIGRYNEQFF.